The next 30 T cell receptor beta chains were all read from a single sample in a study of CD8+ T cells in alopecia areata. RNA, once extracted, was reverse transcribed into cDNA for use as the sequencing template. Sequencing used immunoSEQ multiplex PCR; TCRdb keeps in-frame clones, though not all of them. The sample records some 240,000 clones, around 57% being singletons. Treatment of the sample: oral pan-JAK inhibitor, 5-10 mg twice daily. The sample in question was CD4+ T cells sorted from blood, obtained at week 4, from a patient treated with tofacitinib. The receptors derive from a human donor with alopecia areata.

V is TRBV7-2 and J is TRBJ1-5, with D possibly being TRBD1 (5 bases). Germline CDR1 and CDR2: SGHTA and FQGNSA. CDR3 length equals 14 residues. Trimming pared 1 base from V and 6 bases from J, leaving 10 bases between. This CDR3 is CASSLDGRVQPQHF. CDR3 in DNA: TGTGCCAGCAGCTTAGATGGCAGGGTTCAGCCCCAGCATTTT.

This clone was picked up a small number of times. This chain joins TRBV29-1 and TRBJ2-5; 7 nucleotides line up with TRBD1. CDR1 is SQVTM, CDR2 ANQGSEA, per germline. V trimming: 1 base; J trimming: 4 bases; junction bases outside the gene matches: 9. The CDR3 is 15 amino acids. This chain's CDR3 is CSVEGTLRGPETQYF. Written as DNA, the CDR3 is TGCAGCGTTGAAGGGACCCTGAGGGGGCCAGAGACCCAGTACTTC.

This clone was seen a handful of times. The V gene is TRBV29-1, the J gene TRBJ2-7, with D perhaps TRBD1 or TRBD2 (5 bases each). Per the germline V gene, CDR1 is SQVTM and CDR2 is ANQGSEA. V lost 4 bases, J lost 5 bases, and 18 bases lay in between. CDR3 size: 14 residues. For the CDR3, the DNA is TGCAGCGTTGGGGAGAGGGGATTGACTGACGAGCAGTACTTC. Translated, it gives CSVGERGLTDEQYF.

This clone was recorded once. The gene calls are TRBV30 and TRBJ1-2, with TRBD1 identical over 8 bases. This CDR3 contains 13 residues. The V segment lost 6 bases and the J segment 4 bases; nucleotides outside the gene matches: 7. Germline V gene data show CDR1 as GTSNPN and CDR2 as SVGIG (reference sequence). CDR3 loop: CACLTGTGYGYTF. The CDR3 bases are TGTGCCTGCTTGACCGGGACAGGCTATGGCTACACCTTC.

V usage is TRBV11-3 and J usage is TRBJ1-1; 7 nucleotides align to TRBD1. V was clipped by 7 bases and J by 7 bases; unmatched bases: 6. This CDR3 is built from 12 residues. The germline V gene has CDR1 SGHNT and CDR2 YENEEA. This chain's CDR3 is CASTQGQVEAFF. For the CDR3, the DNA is TGTGCCAGCACCCAAGGACAGGTTGAAGCTTTCTTT.

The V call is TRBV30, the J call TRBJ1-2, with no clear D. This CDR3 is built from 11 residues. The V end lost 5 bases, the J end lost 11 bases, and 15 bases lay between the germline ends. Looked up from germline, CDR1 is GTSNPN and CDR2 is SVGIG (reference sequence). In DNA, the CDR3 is TGTGCCTGGGAGATCGGCCCCTGGTACACCTTC. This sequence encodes CAWEIGPWYTF.

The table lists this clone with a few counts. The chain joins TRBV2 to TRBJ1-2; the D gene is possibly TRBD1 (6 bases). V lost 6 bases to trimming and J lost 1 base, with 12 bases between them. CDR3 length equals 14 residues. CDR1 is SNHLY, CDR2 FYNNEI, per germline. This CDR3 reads CASSVGTHNYGYTF. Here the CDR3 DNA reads TGTGCCAGCAGCGTAGGGACACATAACTATGGCTACACCTTC.

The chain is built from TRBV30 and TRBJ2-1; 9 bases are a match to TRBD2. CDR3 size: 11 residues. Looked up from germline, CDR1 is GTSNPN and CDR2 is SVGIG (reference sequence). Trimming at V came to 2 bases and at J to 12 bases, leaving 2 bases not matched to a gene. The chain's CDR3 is CAWSLTSGQFF. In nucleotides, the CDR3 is TGTGCCTGGAGTCTGACTAGCGGGCAGTTCTTC.

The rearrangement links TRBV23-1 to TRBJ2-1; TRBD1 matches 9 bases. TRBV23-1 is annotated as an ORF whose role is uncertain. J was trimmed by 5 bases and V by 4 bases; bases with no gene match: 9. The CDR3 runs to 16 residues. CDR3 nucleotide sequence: TGCGCCAGCAGTCCCCCCCGGGACAGGGCAAACAATGAGCAGTTCTTC. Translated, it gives CASSPPRDRANNEQFF.

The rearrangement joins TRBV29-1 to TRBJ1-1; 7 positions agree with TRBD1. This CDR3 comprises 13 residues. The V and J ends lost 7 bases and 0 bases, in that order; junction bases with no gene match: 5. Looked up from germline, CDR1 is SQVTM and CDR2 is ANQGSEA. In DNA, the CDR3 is TGCAGCGCTGGGGACAGCTTGAACACTGAAGCTTTCTTT. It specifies CSAGDSLNTEAFF.

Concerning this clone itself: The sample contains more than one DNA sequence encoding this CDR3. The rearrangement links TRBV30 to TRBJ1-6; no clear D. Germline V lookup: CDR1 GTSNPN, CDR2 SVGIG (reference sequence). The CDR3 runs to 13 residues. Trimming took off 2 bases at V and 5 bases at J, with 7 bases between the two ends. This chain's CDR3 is CAWSSGDNSPLHF. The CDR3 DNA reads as TGTGCCTGGAGTTCCGGGGATAATTCACCCCTCCACTTT. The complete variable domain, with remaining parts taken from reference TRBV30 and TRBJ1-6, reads SQTIHQWPATLVQPVGSPLSLECTVEGTSNPNLYWYRQAAGRGLQLLFYSVGIGQISSEVPQNLSASRPQDRQFILSSKKLLLSDSGFYLCAWSSGDNSPLHFGNGTRLTVT.

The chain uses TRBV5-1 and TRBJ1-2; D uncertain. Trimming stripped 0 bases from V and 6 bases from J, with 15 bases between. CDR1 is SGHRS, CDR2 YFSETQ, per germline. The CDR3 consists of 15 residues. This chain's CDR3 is CASSLAPRGENGYTF. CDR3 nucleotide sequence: TGCGCCAGCAGCTTGGCCCCTCGGGGAGAGAATGGCTACACCTTC.

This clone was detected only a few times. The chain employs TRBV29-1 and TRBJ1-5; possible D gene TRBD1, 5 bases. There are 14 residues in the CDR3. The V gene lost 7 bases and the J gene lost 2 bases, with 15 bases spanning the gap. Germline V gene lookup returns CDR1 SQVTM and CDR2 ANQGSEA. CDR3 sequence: CSAKWGSGNQPQHF. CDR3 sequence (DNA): TGCAGCGCTAAATGGGGCAGCGGCAATCAGCCCCAGCATTTT.

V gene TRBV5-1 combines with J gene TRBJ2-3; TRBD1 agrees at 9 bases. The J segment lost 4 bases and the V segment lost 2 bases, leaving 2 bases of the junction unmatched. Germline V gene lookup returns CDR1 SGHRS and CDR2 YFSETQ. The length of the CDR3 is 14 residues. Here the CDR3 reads CASSLQGASDTQYF. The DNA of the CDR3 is TGCGCCAGCAGCTTACAGGGGGCCTCAGATACGCAGTATTTT.

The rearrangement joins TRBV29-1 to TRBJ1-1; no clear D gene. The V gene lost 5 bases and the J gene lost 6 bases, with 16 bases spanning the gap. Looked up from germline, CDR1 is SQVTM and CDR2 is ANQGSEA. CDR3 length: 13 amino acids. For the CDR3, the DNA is TGCAGCGTTACCCCTTCACCAAGCCCTGAAGCTTTCTTT. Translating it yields CSVTPSPSPEAFF. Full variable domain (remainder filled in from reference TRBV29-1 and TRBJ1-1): SAVISQKPSRDICQRGTSLTIQCQVDSQVTMMFWYRQQPGQSLTLIATANQGSEATYESGFVIDKFPISRPNLTFSTLTVSNMSPEDSSIYLCSVTPSPSPEAFFGQGTRLTVV.

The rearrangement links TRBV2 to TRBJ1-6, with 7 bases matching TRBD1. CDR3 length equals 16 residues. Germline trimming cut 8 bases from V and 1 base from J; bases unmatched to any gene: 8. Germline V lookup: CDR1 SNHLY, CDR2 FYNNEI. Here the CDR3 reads CASVRDSGSYNSPLHF. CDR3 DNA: TGTGCCAGCGTGAGGGACAGCGGGTCCTATAATTCACCCCTCCACTTT.

This CDR3 is CASRLPTGADEQFF. In DNA, the CDR3 is TGCGCCAGCAGACTACCTACTGGGGCAGATGAGCAGTTCTTC. The chain couples TRBV5-1 to TRBJ2-1, with D possibly being TRBD1 (5 bases). CDR3 length equals 14 residues. V gave up 5 bases and J gave up 8 bases, with 17 bases separating them. Germline V gives CDR1 SGHRS, CDR2 YFSETQ.

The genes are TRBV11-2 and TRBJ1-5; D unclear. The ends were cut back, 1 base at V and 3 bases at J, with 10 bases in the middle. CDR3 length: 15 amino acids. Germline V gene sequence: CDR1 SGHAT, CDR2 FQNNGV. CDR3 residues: CASSLGMSDNQPQHF. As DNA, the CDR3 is TGTGCCAGCAGCTTAGGCATGTCGGACAATCAGCCCCAGCATTTT.

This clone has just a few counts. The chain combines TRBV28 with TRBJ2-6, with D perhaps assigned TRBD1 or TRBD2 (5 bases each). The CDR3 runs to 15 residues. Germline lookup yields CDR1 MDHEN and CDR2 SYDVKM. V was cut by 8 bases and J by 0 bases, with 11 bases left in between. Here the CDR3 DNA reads TGTGCCAGCCGTCCCGGGGCCTCTGGGGCCAACGTCCTGACTTTC. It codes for CASRPGASGANVLTF.

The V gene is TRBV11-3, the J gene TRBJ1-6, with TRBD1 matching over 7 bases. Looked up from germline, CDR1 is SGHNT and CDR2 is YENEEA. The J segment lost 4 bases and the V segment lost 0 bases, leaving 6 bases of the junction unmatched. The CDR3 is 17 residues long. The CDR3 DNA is TGTGCCAGCAGCTTAGAAACAGGGGTGCGGTATAATTCACCCCTCCACTTT. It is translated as CASSLETGVRYNSPLHF.

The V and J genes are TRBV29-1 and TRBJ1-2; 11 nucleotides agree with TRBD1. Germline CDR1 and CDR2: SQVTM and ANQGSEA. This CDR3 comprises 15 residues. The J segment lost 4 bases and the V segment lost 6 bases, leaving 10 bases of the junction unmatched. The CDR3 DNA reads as TGCAGCGTCCGACCTTCCGGGACAGGGGGCTATGGCTACACCTTC. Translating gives CSVRPSGTGGYGYTF.

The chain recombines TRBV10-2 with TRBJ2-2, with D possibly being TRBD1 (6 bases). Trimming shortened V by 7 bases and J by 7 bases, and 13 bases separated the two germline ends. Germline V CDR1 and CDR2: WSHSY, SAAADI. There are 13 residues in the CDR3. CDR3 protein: CASKSQGNGELFF. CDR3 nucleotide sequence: TGCGCCAGCAAGTCACAGGGTAACGGGGAGCTGTTTTTT.

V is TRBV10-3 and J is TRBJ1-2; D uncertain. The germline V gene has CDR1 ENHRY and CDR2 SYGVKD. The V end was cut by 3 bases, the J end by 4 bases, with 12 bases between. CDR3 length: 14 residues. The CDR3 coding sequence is TGTGCCATCAGTGAAATGGTCCCAGCCTATGGCTACACCTTC. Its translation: CAISEMVPAYGYTF.

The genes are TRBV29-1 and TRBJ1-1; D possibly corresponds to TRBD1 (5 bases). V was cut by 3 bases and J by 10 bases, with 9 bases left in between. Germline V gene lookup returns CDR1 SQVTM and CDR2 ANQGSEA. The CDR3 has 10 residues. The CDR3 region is CSVDRVGAFF. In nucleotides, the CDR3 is TGCAGCGTTGACAGGGTCGGAGCTTTCTTT.

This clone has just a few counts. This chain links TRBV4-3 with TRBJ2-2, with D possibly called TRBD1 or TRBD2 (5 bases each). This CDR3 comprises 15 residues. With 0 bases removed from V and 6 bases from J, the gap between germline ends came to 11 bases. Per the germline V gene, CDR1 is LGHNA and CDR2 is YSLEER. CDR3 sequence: CASSQDVGAAGELFF. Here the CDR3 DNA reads TGCGCCAGCAGCCAAGACGTCGGGGCGGCCGGGGAGCTGTTTTTT.

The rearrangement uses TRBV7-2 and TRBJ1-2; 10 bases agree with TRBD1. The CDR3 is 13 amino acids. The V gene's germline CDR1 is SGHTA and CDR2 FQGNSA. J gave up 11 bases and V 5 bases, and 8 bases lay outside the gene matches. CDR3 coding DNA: TGTGCCAGCAGCCCAGACAGGGGGCGGAGATACACCTTC. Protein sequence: CASSPDRGRRYTF. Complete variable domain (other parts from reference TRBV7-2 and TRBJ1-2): GAGVSQSPSNKVTEKGKDVELRCDPISGHTALYWYRQSLGQGLEFLIYFQGNSAPDKSGLPSDRFSAERTGGSVSTLTIQRTQQEDSAVYLCASSPDRGRRYTFGSGTRLTVV.

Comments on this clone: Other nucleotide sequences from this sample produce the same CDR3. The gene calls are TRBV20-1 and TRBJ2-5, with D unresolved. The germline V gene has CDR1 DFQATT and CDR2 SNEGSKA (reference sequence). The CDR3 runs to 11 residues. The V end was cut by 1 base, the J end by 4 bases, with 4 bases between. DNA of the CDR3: TGCAGTGCTAGAGTAGGAGAGACCCAGTACTTC. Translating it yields CSARVGETQYF.

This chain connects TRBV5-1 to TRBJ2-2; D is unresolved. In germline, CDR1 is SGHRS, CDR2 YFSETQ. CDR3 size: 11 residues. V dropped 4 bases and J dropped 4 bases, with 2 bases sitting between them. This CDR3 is CASSTTGELFF. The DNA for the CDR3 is TGCGCCAGCAGCACCACCGGGGAGCTGTTTTTT.

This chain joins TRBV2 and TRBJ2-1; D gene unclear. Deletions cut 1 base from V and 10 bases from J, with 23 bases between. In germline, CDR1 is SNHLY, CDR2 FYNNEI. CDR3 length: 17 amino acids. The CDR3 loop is CASSEEARLLRGTEQFF. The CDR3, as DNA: TGTGCCAGCAGTGAAGAAGCGCGACTGCTACGTGGAACGGAGCAGTTCTTC.

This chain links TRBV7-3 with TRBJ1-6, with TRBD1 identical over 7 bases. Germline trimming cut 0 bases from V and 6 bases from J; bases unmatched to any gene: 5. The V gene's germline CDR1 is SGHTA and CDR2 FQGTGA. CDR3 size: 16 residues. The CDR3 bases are TGTGCCAGCAGCTTAACCGGGACAGCGGGTAATTCACCCCTCCACTTT. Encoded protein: CASSLTGTAGNSPLHF.